In its sample, the clone carrying this T cell receptor beta chain was seen once. The antigen is not known. These data are taken from a study of blood T cells in healthy people across ages. For the study at large: For every two T cells, template switching captured about one barcoded beta molecule. Broader study findings: Without sorted subsets, naive and antigen-experienced compartments could not be conclusively compared. Measured against age, TCR beta diversity per million T cells decreased in a roughly linear manner.

Then a second PCR, running about 6 to 11 cycles, was carried out with a sample-barcoded 5' primer and a J-beta primer mix. Via MiXCR, TCRdb re-called the 5' RACE reads, giving one row per CDR3 protein. The table shows around 1,900,000 distinct CDR3 sequences, with roughly 43% occurring only once. V dropped 4 bases and J dropped 5; count of bases not matched to a gene: 8. CDR3 length: 15 amino acids. Germline CDR1 reads SGHKS; CDR2 reads YYEKEE (reference sequence). PBMCs numbering at least 6.5 million were isolated per sample. The rearrangement joins TRBV5-5 to TRBJ1-5; 8 nucleotides align to TRBD1. This TCR came from a human donor in good health. The sequenced sample was blood. Here the CDR3 reads CASSDGTGGYQPQHF. For the CDR3, the DNA is TGTGCCAGCAGCGACGGAACAGGGGGGTATCAGCCCCAGCATTTT.